This TCR beta chain was sequenced in a study of read filtering for tumor transcriptome and immune sequencing. Whole-study context: RNA-seq yielded only roughly 85 to 1,400 TCR reads, IR-seq about 3.5 to 11 million.

The CDR3 is made up of 12 amino acids. Looked up from germline, CDR1 is SQVTM and CDR2 is ANQGSEA. V shed 6 bases, J shed 6 bases, and the junction held 5 bases outside the gene matches. This clonotype appeared many times. From roughly 390 ng of RNA, a library with molecular barcoded alpha/delta and beta/gamma adaptors was made. A single record per CDR3 protein comes from TCRdb applying MiXCR to the reads. The repertoire holds about 10,000 distinct CDR3 sequences, with roughly 15% as singletons. The chain is built from TRBV29-1 and TRBJ1-5; 7 bases line up with TRBD1. This receptor was taken from a donor aged 40 or older with multiple myeloma. Sequencing was performed on a population of CD138-negative cells sorted from bone marrow. The DNA for the CDR3 is TGCAGCGTAGGGGGCACGGGTCAGCCCCAGCATTTT. Its translation: CSVGGTGQPQHF.